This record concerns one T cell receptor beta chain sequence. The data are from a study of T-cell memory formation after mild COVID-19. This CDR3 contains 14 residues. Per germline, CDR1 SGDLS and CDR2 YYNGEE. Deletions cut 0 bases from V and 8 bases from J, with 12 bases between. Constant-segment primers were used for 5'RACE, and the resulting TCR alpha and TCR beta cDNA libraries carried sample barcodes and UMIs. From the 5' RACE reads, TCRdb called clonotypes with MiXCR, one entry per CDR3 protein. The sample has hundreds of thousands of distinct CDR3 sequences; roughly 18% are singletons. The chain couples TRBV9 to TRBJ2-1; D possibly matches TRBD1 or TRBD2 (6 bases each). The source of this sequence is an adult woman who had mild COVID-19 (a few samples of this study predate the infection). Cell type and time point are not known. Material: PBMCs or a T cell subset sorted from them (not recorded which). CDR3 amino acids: CASSVGGGPHEQFF. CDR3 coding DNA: TGTGCCAGCAGCGTAGGTGGGGGGCCCCATGAGCAGTTCTTC.